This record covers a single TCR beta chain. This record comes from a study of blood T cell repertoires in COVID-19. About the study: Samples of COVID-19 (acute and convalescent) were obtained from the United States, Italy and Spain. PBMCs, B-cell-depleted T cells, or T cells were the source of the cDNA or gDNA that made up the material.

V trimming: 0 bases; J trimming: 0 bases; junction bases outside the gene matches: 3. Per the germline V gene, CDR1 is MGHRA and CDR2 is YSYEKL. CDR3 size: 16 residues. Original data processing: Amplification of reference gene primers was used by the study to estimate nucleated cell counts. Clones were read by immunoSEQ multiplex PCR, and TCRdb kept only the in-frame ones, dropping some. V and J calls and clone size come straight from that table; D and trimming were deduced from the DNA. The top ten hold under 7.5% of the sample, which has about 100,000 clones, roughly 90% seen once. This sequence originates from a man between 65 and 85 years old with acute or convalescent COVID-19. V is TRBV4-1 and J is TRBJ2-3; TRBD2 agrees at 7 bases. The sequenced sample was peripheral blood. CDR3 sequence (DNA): TGCGCCAGCAGCCAAGAAGCGGGACCTAGCACAGATACGCAGTATTTT. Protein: CASSQEAGPSTDTQYF.